A single sample gave rise to the 27 T cell receptor beta chains below, sequenced in a study of tissue T cells after allogeneic stem cell transplantation. Documented time point: mouse harvest day 14 after allogeneic transplant. Tail vein injection delivered 10^7 T-cell-depleted bone marrow cells and 10^6 splenic CD5+ T cells. Profiled with immunoSEQ multiplex PCR; TCRdb holds only in-frame clones, not every one. The data show approximately 5,700 clones, 45% to 50% seen once. Material for sequencing was gut tissue. The receptors shown here come from a female BALB/c mouse given C57BL/6 T cells with graft-versus-host disease after an allogeneic hematopoietic cell transplant.

This clone was seen more than once but under ten times. Mouse names are used for the genes. The read ends 1 residue shy of where the CDR3 ends; the end is completed using the germline J gene. The genes are TRBV19 and TRBJ2-7; tentatively, D is TRBD1 (5 bases). The germline V gene encodes CDR1 FNHDT and CDR2 SITEND (reference sequence). The CDR3 is 13 residues long. The V and J ends lost 4 bases and 3 bases respectively, with 11 bases between them. CDR3 sequence: CASSQGNLYEQYF. The sequenced CDR3 bases are TGTGCCAGCAGTCAGGGAAACCTCTATGAACAGTAC.

As for this clone: The listed genes are named as in mouse. Sequencing ends 1 residue short of the CDR3 end; the germline J gene provides the rest. This chain joins TRBV15 and TRBJ2-4; 12 bases agree with TRBD2. The CDR3 extends over 15 amino acids. Germline V gene sequence: CDR1 SGHND, CDR2 FRSKSL. The trim removed 1 base at V and 4 bases at J, leaving 0 bases unmatched. This CDR3 reads CASSLGTGGENTLYF. The DNA read from the CDR3 is TGTGCCAGCAGTTTAGGGACTGGGGGGGAAAACACCTTGTAC.

By sample share, this clone is medium-sized. Gene names are mouse gene names. The read comes to an end 1 residue before the CDR3 does, leaving the germline J gene to fill in the end. The chain uses TRBV12-2 and TRBJ2-1; D is uncertain. CDR1 and CDR2 from the germline V gene are SGHLS and HYDKME. Trimming stripped 0 bases from V and 0 bases from J, with 5 bases between. The CDR3 has 14 residues. The CDR3 bases that were read are TGTGCCAGCTCTCTCGCATATAACTATGCTGAGCAGTTC. This codes for CASSLAYNYAEQF. The full CDR3 protein is CASSLAYNYAEQFF.

Comment on this clone: The listed genes are named as in mouse. The read halts 1 residue ahead of the CDR3 end, with the missing end drawn from the germline J gene. This chain links TRBV12-2 with TRBJ2-1; D may correspond to TRBD1 or TRBD2 (5 bases each). Per germline, CDR1 SGHLS and CDR2 HYDKME. The CDR3 length is 13 residues. Trimming shortened V by 4 bases and J by 5 bases, and 11 bases separated the two germline ends. The CDR3 is CASSLGGDAEQFF. CDR3 DNA (partial): TGTGCCAGCTCCCTCGGGGGAGATGCTGAGCAGTTC.

This clone is large (0.1 to 1%) by share. Gene labels here are mouse ones. The read ends 1 residue before the CDR3 terminus; that terminus is restored from the germline J gene. The same CDR3 can be traced to other DNA sequences in this sample. This chain uses TRBV26 with TRBJ2-1; tentative D call: TRBD1 (5 bases). There are 13 residues in the CDR3. V was shortened by 3 bases and J by 6 bases, with 9 bases between the two germline ends. Germline loops: CDR1 KGHPV, CDR2 FQNQEV (reference sequence). The CDR3 is CASSLQGGAEQFF. The DNA read from the CDR3 is TGTGCCAGCAGTCTCCAGGGTGGTGCTGAGCAGTTC.

This clone has more than one count but fewer than ten. Germline and genes here are mouse. The read terminates 1 residue ahead of where the CDR3 ends, so the germline J gene completes it. This chain connects TRBV29 to TRBJ2-2; possibly TRBD1 for D (6 bases). CDR1 and CDR2 from the germline V gene are MSHET and SYDVDS. V lost 5 bases and J 3 bases, leaving 10 bases between the germline ends. The CDR3 consists of 14 residues. The sequenced CDR3 bases are TGTGCTAGCAGTCAGGGGTTCTACACCGGGCAGCTCTAC. Encoded protein: CASSQGFYTGQLY. The CDR3 in full is CASSQGFYTGQLYF. The entire variable domain, with the rest obtained from reference TRBV29 and TRBJ2-2, is as follows: DMKVTQMPRYLIKRMGENVLLECGQDMSHETMYWYRQDPGLGLQLIYISYDVDSNSEGDIPKGYRVSRKKREHFSLILDSAKTNQTSVYFCASSQGFYTGQLYFGEGSKLTVL.

A note on this clone: Mouse gene names and germline throughout. Read sequence stops 1 residue before the CDR3 end, and the germline J gene provides the missing end. This rearrangement joins TRBV26 to TRBJ1-4, with 12 bases matching TRBD1. The CDR3 runs to 15 residues. Germline V lookup: CDR1 KGHPV, CDR2 FQNQEV (reference sequence). Losses at the gene ends were 4 bases for V and 6 bases for J; bases not matched to a gene: 3. The CDR3 region is CASSRGQGADERLFF. Partial CDR3 DNA: TGTGCCAGCAGTCGGGGACAGGGGGCGGACGAAAGATTATTT.

This clone was counted only a few times. Gene names are mouse gene names. The CDR3 extends 1 residue past the end of the read, so its final part is completed from the germline J gene. This sequence joins TRBV3 and TRBJ1-2, with 7 bases identical to TRBD1. CDR1 SNHLY and CDR2 FYNGKV come from the germline V gene (reference sequence). The CDR3 is made up of 14 amino acids. Trimming removed 5 bases from V and 0 bases from J; junction bases left unmatched: 3. The CDR3 DNA, read in part, is TGTGCCAGCAGCGCAACAGGGGCAAACTCCGACTACACC. It is translated as CASSATGANSDYT. The CDR3, in full, reads CASSATGANSDYTF.

To note about this clone: Gene and germline names: mouse. The read ends 1 residue early relative to the CDR3; the germline J gene fills the gap. The chain couples TRBV3 to TRBJ2-3; 7 bases line up with TRBD2. This CDR3 has 15 amino acids. CDR1 is SNHLY, CDR2 FYNGKV, per germline (reference sequence). V lost 3 bases and J lost 0; bases outside the gene matches: 3. The CDR3: CASSFDWASAETLYF. The CDR3 DNA, read in part, is TGTGCCAGCAGCTTCGACTGGGCTAGTGCAGAAACGCTGTAT.

Comment on this clone: Gene names follow the mouse nomenclature. The read terminates 1 residue before the CDR3 end, so the remaining end is supplied by the germline J gene. The J gene is TRBJ1-4, the V gene TRBV1; tentative D call: TRBD1 (5 bases). V lost 0 bases, J lost 3 bases, and 8 bases lay in between. Germline V gene sequence: CDR1 NSQYPW, CDR2 LRSPGD (reference sequence). There are 15 residues in the CDR3. The CDR3 spells CTCSADGGANERLFF. The part of the CDR3 DNA that was read is TGCACCTGCAGTGCAGACGGGGGGGCCAACGAAAGATTATTT.

This clone is classed as medium-sized (0.01 to 0.1%). Germline and genes here are mouse. The read comes to an end 1 residue before the CDR3 does, leaving the germline J gene to fill in the end. The chain employs TRBV3 and TRBJ2-7, with D uncertain. The CDR3 consists of 12 residues. Germline V gene data show CDR1 as SNHLY and CDR2 as FYNGKV (reference sequence). V gave up 5 bases and J gave up 3 bases, with 8 bases separating them. Partial CDR3 DNA: TGTGCCAGCAGCCACGACGGCTATGAACAGTAC. It encodes CASSHDGYEQY. The whole CDR3 protein is CASSHDGYEQYF.

By sample fraction, this clone is large. Gene names and germline refer to mouse. From the germline J gene comes the end of the CDR3, since the read stops 1 residue before it. The rearrangement uses TRBV16 and TRBJ2-7; 11 positions match TRBD1. In germline, CDR1 is SGHSA, CDR2 FRNQAP. The CDR3 is made up of 16 amino acids. V lost 4 bases, J lost 0 bases, and 5 bases stayed unmatched. This CDR3 is CASSSSGTGGSYEQYF. CDR3 DNA (partial): TGTGCAAGCAGCTCCTCCGGGACAGGGGGCTCCTATGAACAGTAC.

A remark on this clone: The listed genes are named as in mouse. The sequence runs out 1 residue before the end of the CDR3; the remainder is reconstructed from the germline J gene. The chain links TRBV20 to TRBJ1-2, with 9 bases fitting TRBD1. CDR1 GFQATS and CDR2 STVNSAI come from the germline V gene. The CDR3 loop spans 13 amino acids. Losses at the gene ends were 6 bases for V and 4 bases for J; bases not matched to a gene: 6. The CDR3 DNA, read in part, is TGTGGTGCGGGGGACAGGGTGGGCTCCGACTACACC. The encoded protein is CGAGDRVGSDYT. The full CDR3 is CGAGDRVGSDYTF.

A word on this clone: Genes and germline come from the mouse. The CDR3 end is not reached by the read, which stops 1 residue before it; the germline J gene fills it in. This chain connects TRBV12-1 to TRBJ1-5, with D hard to call. The CDR3 totals 14 residues. The germline V and J ends were trimmed by 0 bases and 0 bases, with 5 bases remaining between them. Germline V CDR1 and CDR2: SGHSN, HYEKVE. CDR3 sequence reads: CASSLDNNNQAPLF. The covered CDR3 bases are TGTGCCAGCTCTCTCGACAATAACAACCAGGCTCCGCTT.

This clone has only a few counts. Gene labels here are mouse ones. The CDR3 bases that were read are TGTGCCAGCAGCTTAAACTGGGGGGGCTATGAACAGTAC. Amino acid sequence: CASSLNWGGYEQY. The entire CDR3 is CASSLNWGGYEQYF. The J gene is TRBJ2-7, the V gene TRBV3, with 10 bases fitting TRBD2. The read terminates 1 residue ahead of where the CDR3 ends, so the germline J gene completes it. There are 14 residues in the CDR3. Germline V gives CDR1 SNHLY, CDR2 FYNGKV (reference sequence). V gave up 2 bases and J gave up 3 bases; unmatched junction bases: 1.

This clone has just a few counts. Gene names and germline match the mouse. The observed sequence ends 1 residue before the CDR3 terminus, with the missing tail filled in from the germline J gene. The chain couples TRBV3 to TRBJ1-2, with 7 bases matching TRBD1. J gave up 4 bases and V 1 base, and 0 bases lay outside the gene matches. Germline V gene data show CDR1 as SNHLY and CDR2 as FYNGKV (reference sequence). The CDR3 has 13 amino acids. The CDR3 protein is CASSLDRGSDYTF. The DNA read from the CDR3 is TGTGCCAGCAGCTTAGACAGGGGCTCCGACTACACC. Full variable domain (rest looked up from reference TRBV3 and TRBJ1-2): GPKVLQIPSHQIIDMGQMVTLNCDPVSNHLYFYWYKQILGQQMEFLVNFYNGKVMEKSKLFKDQFSVERPDGSYFTLKIQPTALEDSAVYFCASSLDRGSDYTFGSGTRLLVI.

On this clone itself: Gene and germline names: mouse. The read is 1 residue too short to cover the CDR3 end, so that end is filled in from the germline J gene. V is TRBV3 and J is TRBJ2-2; D remains ambiguous. CDR3 length: 13 amino acids. Looked up from germline, CDR1 is SNHLY and CDR2 is FYNGKV (reference sequence). The V end lost 3 bases, the J end lost 4 bases, and 6 bases lay between the germline ends. The CDR3 here is CASSFDPTGQLYF. Incomplete CDR3 DNA: TGTGCCAGCAGCTTCGACCCCACCGGGCAGCTCTAC.

This clone has more than one count but fewer than ten. Gene names and germline refer to mouse. With the read ending 1 residue before the CDR3 end, the germline J gene is used to fill in that end. The rearrangement uses TRBV31 and TRBJ2-1; TRBD2 matches 11 bases. CDR3 length equals 15 residues. With V trimmed by 0 bases and J by 7 bases, 5 bases remained unmatched. The germline V gene encodes CDR1 GKSSPN and CDR2 SITVG. The CDR3 spells CAWSLGTGGGAEQFF. The CDR3 DNA, read in part, is TGTGCCTGGAGTCTAGGGACTGGGGGTGGGGCTGAGCAGTTC.

A word on this clone: The gene names here belong to mouse. Read coverage stops 1 residue before the CDR3 terminus; the germline J gene supplies the remainder. The chain joins TRBV12-1 to TRBJ2-7, with a possible D match to TRBD1 (6 bases). V was cut by 2 bases and J by 3 bases, with 13 bases left in between. Germline V gene data show CDR1 as SGHSN and CDR2 as HYEKVE. The CDR3 is made up of 14 amino acids. CDR3 protein: CASSPFRDIYEQYF. The DNA read from the CDR3 is TGTGCCAGCTCTCCCTTCCGGGACATCTATGAACAGTAC.

Note on this clone: Gene names denote mouse genes. The read falls 1 residue short of the CDR3 end, and the missing part is taken from the germline J gene. V and J are TRBV3 and TRBJ2-7, with 8 bases fitting TRBD1. CDR1 and CDR2 (germline): SNHLY, FYNGKV (reference sequence). CDR3 length: 14 amino acids. Germline trimming cut 5 bases from V and 0 bases from J; bases unmatched to any gene: 3. The CDR3: CASSRQGSSYEQYF. Incomplete CDR3 DNA: TGTGCCAGCAGCCGACAGGGGAGCTCCTATGAACAGTAC.

About this clone itself: Each gene name is a mouse one. The CDR3 loop is CASSPQGADTQYF. Partial CDR3 DNA: TGTGCTAGCAGCCCTCAGGGGGCTGACACCCAGTAC. The V and J genes are TRBV29 and TRBJ2-5; TRBD1 matches 8 bases. The read terminates 1 residue before the CDR3 end, so the remaining end is supplied by the germline J gene. The germline gives CDR1 MSHET, CDR2 SYDVDS. The CDR3 totals 13 residues. The V and J ends lost 6 bases and 6 bases, in that order; junction bases with no gene match: 5.

As regards this clone: The germline and genes are mouse ones. Here the CDR3 reads CASSFPSDWGEQDTQYF. Incomplete CDR3 DNA: TGTGCCAGCAGCTTCCCATCGGACTGGGGGGAACAAGACACCCAGTAC. The genes are TRBV3 and TRBJ2-5; TRBD2 agrees at 11 bases. The sequenced fragment ends 1 residue before the CDR3 boundary, so the rest is inferred from the germline J gene. Trimming at V came to 3 bases and at J to 3 bases, leaving 8 bases not matched to a gene. CDR1 is SNHLY, CDR2 FYNGKV, per germline (reference sequence). The CDR3 consists of 17 residues.

This clone is classed as medium-sized (0.01 to 0.1%). Any gene name here is a mouse gene name. The read terminates 1 residue before the CDR3 end, so the remaining end is supplied by the germline J gene. This sequence joins TRBV20 and TRBJ2-7, with 7 bases aligning to TRBD1. CDR1 is GFQATS and CDR2 is STVNSAI in the germline V gene. V was clipped by 5 bases and J by 0 bases; unmatched bases: 4. CDR3 length: 13 amino acids. CDR3 bases read: TGTGGTGCTTTCCGGGACAGCTCCTATGAACAGTAC. Translated, it gives CGAFRDSSYEQY. The entire CDR3 protein is CGAFRDSSYEQYF.

This clone counts as medium-sized. The gene symbols are mouse symbols. Read data end 1 residue before the CDR3 end; the end is taken from the germline J gene. The chain employs TRBV13-2 and TRBJ2-1; unclear D gene. Trimming removed 3 bases at V and 3 bases at J, with 4 bases between. Germline CDR1 is NNHNN and CDR2 is SYGAGS (reference sequence). This CDR3 comprises 12 residues. The CDR3 DNA, read in part, is TGTGCCAGCGGTGGTCTCTATGCTGAGCAGTTC. Translating gives CASGGLYAEQF. The full CDR3 sequence reads CASGGLYAEQFF.

On this clone itself: Germline and genes: mouse. Read coverage stops 1 residue before the CDR3 terminus; the germline J gene supplies the remainder. The chain uses TRBV15 and TRBJ2-3; no reliable D call. The CDR3 extends over 12 amino acids. In germline, CDR1 is SGHND, CDR2 FRSKSL. V dropped 3 bases and J dropped 2 bases, with 3 bases sitting between them. The CDR3 protein is CASSFNAETLYF. The DNA read from the CDR3 is TGTGCCAGCAGTTTCAATGCAGAAACGCTGTAT.

Note on this clone: Any gene name here is a mouse gene name. The DNA ends 1 residue before the CDR3 does, and the rest of the CDR3 is filled in from the germline J gene. V is TRBV2 and J is TRBJ1-1, with 10 bases that match TRBD1. With V trimmed by 1 base and J by 7 bases, 3 bases remained unmatched. The germline gives CDR1 LGHNA, CDR2 YSYQKL. The CDR3 has 14 amino acids. The sequenced part of the CDR3 DNA is TGTGCCAGCAGCCAAGCCGGGACAGGGGTAGAAGTCTTC. The encoded protein is CASSQAGTGVEVF. The entire CDR3 protein reads CASSQAGTGVEVFF.

This clone counts as medium-sized. Mouse gene names and germline throughout. The read halts 1 residue ahead of the CDR3 end, with the missing end drawn from the germline J gene. The chain has TRBV26 and TRBJ2-7, with D tentatively TRBD2 (6 bases). The CDR3 consists of 14 residues. The germline V and J ends were trimmed by 0 bases and 3 bases, with 9 bases remaining between them. Germline assignment: CDR1 KGHPV and CDR2 FQNQEV (reference sequence). CDR3 region: CASSLSPWGYEQYF. Partial CDR3 DNA: TGTGCCAGCAGTCTGTCGCCCTGGGGCTATGAACAGTAC. Full variable domain (remainder filled in from reference TRBV26 and TRBJ2-7): NSKVIQTPRYLVKGQGQKAKMRCIPEKGHPVVFWYQQNKNNEFKFLINFQNQEVLQQIDMTEKRFSAECPSNSPCSLEIQSSEAGDSALYLCASSLSPWGYEQYFGPGTRLTVL.